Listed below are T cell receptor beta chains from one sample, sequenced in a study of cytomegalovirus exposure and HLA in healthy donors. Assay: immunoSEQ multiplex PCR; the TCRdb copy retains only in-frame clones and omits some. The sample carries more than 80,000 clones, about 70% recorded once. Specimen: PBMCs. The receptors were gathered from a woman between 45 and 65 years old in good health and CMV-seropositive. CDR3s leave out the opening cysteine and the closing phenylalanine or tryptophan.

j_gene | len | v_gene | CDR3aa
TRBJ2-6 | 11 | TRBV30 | ARGTAGANVLT
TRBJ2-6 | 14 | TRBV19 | ASSISTASGANVLT
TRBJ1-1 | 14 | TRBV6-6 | ASSGLIGGGFTEAF
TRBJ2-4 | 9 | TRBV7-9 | ASSSGDIQY
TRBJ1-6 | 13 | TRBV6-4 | ASYREALNNSPLH
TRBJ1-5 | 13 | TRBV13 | ASSLGGRFDQPQH
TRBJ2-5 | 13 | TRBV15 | ATSRDDTEQETQY
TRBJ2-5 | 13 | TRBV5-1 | ASSPLPGGQETQY
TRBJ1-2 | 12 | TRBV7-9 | ASSLARSDYGYT
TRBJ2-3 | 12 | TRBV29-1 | SVGRGGSTDTQY
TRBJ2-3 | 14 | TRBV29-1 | SVVSGVLAPTDTQY
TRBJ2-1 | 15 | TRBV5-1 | ASSLSSPRQGYNEQF
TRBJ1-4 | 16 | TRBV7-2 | ASSLGGLSGASGEKLF
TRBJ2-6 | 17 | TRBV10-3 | AISDPGLAGGLGANVLT
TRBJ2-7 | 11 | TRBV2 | ASSRDYSYEQY
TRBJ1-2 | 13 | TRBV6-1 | ASSFGMGSVYGYT
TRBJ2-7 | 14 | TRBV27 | ASSLATAGNSYEQY
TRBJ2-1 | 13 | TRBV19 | ASRSYYTSGNEQF
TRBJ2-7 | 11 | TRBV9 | ASSGVGGYEQY
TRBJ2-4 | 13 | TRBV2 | ASLRGTAKKNIQY
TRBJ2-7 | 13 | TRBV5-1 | ASSLGDKASREQY
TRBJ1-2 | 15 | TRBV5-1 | ASSPQVPGQGHYGYT
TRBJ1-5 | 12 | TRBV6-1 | ASSRTDSNQPQH
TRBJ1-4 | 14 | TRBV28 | ASSFPGQGAPGKLF
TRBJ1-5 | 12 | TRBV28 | ASSFISPNQPQH
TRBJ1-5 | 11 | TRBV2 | ASSDNSNQPQH
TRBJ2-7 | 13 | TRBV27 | ASSLGTGFNHEQY
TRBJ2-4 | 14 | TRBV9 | ASSVGGRGAKNIQY
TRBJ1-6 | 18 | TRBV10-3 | AISVVNIRGGRPPNSPLH
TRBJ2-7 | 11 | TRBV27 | ASSLTGRYEQY
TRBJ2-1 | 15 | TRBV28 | ASTELAGARSYNEQF
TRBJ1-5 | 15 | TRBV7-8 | ASSLLGQSSLHQPQH
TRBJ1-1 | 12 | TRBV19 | ASSIDRMNTEAF
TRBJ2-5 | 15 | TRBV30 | AWSPPRDRVFQETQY
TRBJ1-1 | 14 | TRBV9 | ASSANPGALNTEAF
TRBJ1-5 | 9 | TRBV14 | ASSQVMGTY
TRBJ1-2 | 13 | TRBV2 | ASTRDRSVNYGYT
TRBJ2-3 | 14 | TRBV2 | ASSGSGLAHTDTQY
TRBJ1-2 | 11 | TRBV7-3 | ASSRPLGAGYT
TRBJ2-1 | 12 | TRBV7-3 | ASSLLSSNNEQF
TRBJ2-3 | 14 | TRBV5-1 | ASSLGTSASTDTQY
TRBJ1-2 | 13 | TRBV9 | ASSPSTDHNYGYT
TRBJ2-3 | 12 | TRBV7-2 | ASSLSSSTDTQY
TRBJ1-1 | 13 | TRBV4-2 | ASSQPDRENTEAF
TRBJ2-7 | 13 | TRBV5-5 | ASSLQQGRGYEQY
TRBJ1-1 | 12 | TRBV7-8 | ASTSGIMNTEAF
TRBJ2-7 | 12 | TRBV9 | ASSRGGREYEQY
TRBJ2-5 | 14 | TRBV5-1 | ASSLGVLQGQETQY
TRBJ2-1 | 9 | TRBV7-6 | ASSPGQGQF
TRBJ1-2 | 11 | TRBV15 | ATSQYLQVGYT